The 4 T cell receptor beta chains given below trace back to one sample, sequenced in a study of blood T cell repertoires in COVID-19. Some clones are missing from TCRdb's copy, which holds only in-frame ones; the method was immunoSEQ multiplex PCR. Here the sample spans some 250,000 clones, 70% to 90% being singletons. The specimen sequenced was peripheral blood. Source of these receptors: a young man with active or convalescent COVID-19.

The J gene is TRBJ2-7, the V gene TRBV6-5; 13 bases map to TRBD2. V lost 8 bases and J lost 2; bases outside the gene matches: 3. This CDR3 has 14 residues. Germline V gene lookup returns CDR1 MNHEY and CDR2 SVGAGI. The CDR3 region has the DNA TGTGCCAGCGGACTAGCGGGGGACCCCTACGAGCAGTACTTC. It encodes CASGLAGDPYEQYF.

The chain has TRBV6-6 and TRBJ1-1, with a tentative D call TRBD1 (5 bases). The V gene lost 5 bases and the J gene lost 4 bases, with 17 bases spanning the gap. Looked up from germline, CDR1 is MNHNY and CDR2 is SVGAGI (reference sequence). This CDR3 region has 15 residues. DNA for the CDR3: TGTGCCAGCAGTAACCAACAGGTCGTCGGCACTGAAGCTTTCTTT. Protein: CASSNQQVVGTEAFF.

The genes are TRBV19 and TRBJ1-2; no clear D. V lost 2 bases and J 0 bases, leaving 10 bases between the germline ends. The CDR3 runs 15 residues. Germline assignment: CDR1 LNHDA and CDR2 SQIVND (reference sequence). CDR3 sequence reads: CASSILQVPNYGYTF. CDR3 DNA sequence: TGTGCCAGTAGTATACTTCAGGTTCCTAACTATGGCTACACCTTC.

The CDR3 nucleotides read TGTGCCAGCACCACGGGACTAGCGGGGGGGGACGGCACAGATACGCAGTATTTT. Translation: CASTTGLAGGDGTDTQYF. This chain connects TRBV9 to TRBJ2-3; 16 nucleotides line up with TRBD2. With V trimmed by 6 bases and J by 1 base, 8 bases remained unmatched. CDR1 and CDR2 (germline): SGDLS, YYNGEE. The CDR3 is made up of 18 amino acids.